This is a list of T cell receptor beta chains from one sample in a study of CD8+ T cells in alopecia areata. Measured with immunoSEQ multiplex PCR; TCRdb has only the in-frame clones, and not every one. The sample lists some 170,000 clones; around 63% were seen once. Here the sequenced sample was CD4+ T cells sorted from blood, taken at week 0. These TCRs come from a human donor with alopecia areata. Each CDR3 is given with its conserved first and last residue. Each record gives: CDR3 protein, CDR3 DNA, J gene, V gene, D gene, clone size. D genes are given only for firm matches. Size is omitted from some rows. Given values are once, few, many or a class for expanded clones.

CDR3: CASSQDRFRAEAFF
DNA: TGCGCCAGCAGCCAAGATCGATTCCGTGCTGAAGCTTTCTTT
J: TRBJ1-1
V: TRBV4-3
D: NA
size: few

CDR3: CASSSFGSGDIQYF
DNA: TGTGCCAGCAGTTCGTTTGGGTCTGGAGACATTCAGTACTTC
J: TRBJ2-4
V: TRBV11-1
D: NA
size: NA

CDR3: CATSRDSMGIGEQFF
DNA: TGTGCCACCAGCAGAGATTCAATGGGTATTGGTGAGCAGTTCTTC
J: TRBJ2-1
V: TRBV15
D: NA
size: NA

CDR3: CAWRDSFTWGYTF
DNA: TGTGCCTGGAGGGACAGCTTCACGTGGGGCTACACCTTC
J: TRBJ1-2
V: TRBV30
D: NA
size: NA

CDR3: CASSLLAGVIDTQYF
DNA: TGTGCCAGCAGTTTACTCGCGGGGGTAATAGATACGCAGTATTTT
J: TRBJ2-3
V: TRBV27
D: TRBD2
size: NA

CDR3: CASSHAKGVGELFF
DNA: TGCGCCAGCAGCCATGCTAAAGGAGTCGGGGAGCTGTTTTTT
J: TRBJ2-2
V: TRBV4-3
D: NA
size: NA

CDR3: CSARDKSYEQYF
DNA: TGCAGCGCCCGGGACAAGTCCTACGAGCAGTACTTC
J: TRBJ2-7
V: TRBV29-1
D: NA
size: NA

CDR3: CASSFRTGGKVDEQYF
DNA: TGTGCCAGCAGCTTCAGGACAGGGGGTAAGGTCGACGAGCAGTACTTC
J: TRBJ2-7
V: TRBV7-9
D: TRBD1
size: NA

CDR3: CASSSSGTSGQNNEQFF
DNA: TGTGCCAGCAGTAGTTCAGGGACTAGCGGGCAAAACAATGAGCAGTTCTTC
J: TRBJ2-1
V: TRBV4-2
D: TRBD2
size: NA

CDR3: CAWSVGGRSTDTQYF
DNA: TGTGCCTGGAGTGTAGGCGGCCGCAGCACAGATACGCAGTATTTT
J: TRBJ2-3
V: TRBV30
D: NA
size: NA

CDR3: CAWTAPRTTPNTDTQYF
DNA: TGTGCCTGGACCGCACCACGGACGACGCCGAACACAGATACGCAGTATTTT
J: TRBJ2-3
V: TRBV30
D: NA
size: NA

CDR3: CASSTGTEAFF
DNA: TGTGCCAGCAGTACCGGGACTGAAGCTTTCTTT
J: TRBJ1-1
V: TRBV2
D: NA
size: few

CDR3: CASSESWEREYNEQFF
DNA: TGCGCCAGCAGTGAGTCGTGGGAGCGGGAGTACAATGAGCAGTTCTTC
J: TRBJ2-1
V: TRBV10-2
D: TRBD2
size: few

CDR3: CASSVGTSKPDTQYF
DNA: TGTGCCAGCAGCGTCGGGACTAGCAAACCAGATACGCAGTATTTT
J: TRBJ2-3
V: TRBV9
D: TRBD2
size: NA

CDR3: CAWNQRGVTYNEQFF
DNA: TGTGCCTGGAATCAGCGGGGGGTAACCTACAATGAGCAGTTCTTC
J: TRBJ2-1
V: TRBV30
D: TRBD2
size: NA

CDR3: CSVARESEAFF
DNA: TGCAGCGTTGCCAGGGAATCCGAAGCTTTCTTT
J: TRBJ1-1
V: TRBV29-1
D: NA
size: once

CDR3: CASSLLGGSIQYF
DNA: TGTGCCAGCAGCTTGTTGGGGGGGAGCATTCAGTACTTC
J: TRBJ2-4
V: TRBV11-2
D: TRBD2
size: NA

CDR3: CASSEDPQADQPQHF
DNA: TGTGCCAGCAGTGAAGATCCCCAGGCGGATCAGCCCCAGCATTTT
J: TRBJ1-5
V: TRBV2
D: NA
size: few

CDR3: CASKSIGYEQYF
DNA: TGTGCCAGCAAATCAATAGGCTACGAGCAGTACTTC
J: TRBJ2-7
V: TRBV2
D: NA
size: NA

CDR3: CASRSWDRGKQPQHF
DNA: TGTGCCAGCAGGTCATGGGACAGGGGAAAACAGCCCCAGCATTTT
J: TRBJ1-5
V: TRBV5-6
D: TRBD1
size: NA

CDR3: CASSLLAGGTYEQYF
DNA: TGTGCCAGCAGCTTACTAGCGGGGGGGACCTACGAGCAGTACTTC
J: TRBJ2-7
V: TRBV7-2
D: TRBD2
size: NA

CDR3: CASSRMDIANYGYTF
DNA: TGTGCCAGCAGCCGGATGGACATCGCTAACTATGGCTACACCTTC
J: TRBJ1-2
V: TRBV14
D: NA
size: NA

CDR3: CAPGGLLGGQFF
DNA: TGTGCCCCCGGTGGATTGTTGGGAGGGCAGTTCTTC
J: TRBJ2-1
V: TRBV7-9
D: NA
size: NA

CDR3: CASSPRDGGETQYF
DNA: TGCGCCAGCAGCCCCCGGGACGGTGGGGAGACCCAGTACTTC
J: TRBJ2-5
V: TRBV4-3
D: NA
size: NA

CDR3: CASRTGQGASKCNSPLHF
DNA: TGTGCCAGCAGAACGGGACAGGGGGCATCAAAATGTAATTCACCCCTCCACTTT
J: TRBJ1-6
V: TRBV7-9
D: TRBD1
size: NA

CDR3: CASSLSPGANVLTF
DNA: TGTGCCAGCAGCTTATCCCCTGGGGCCAACGTCCTGACTTTC
J: TRBJ2-6
V: TRBV7-3
D: NA
size: few

CDR3: CASSEGLGLKNNEQFF
DNA: TGTGCCAGCAGTGAGGGCTTAGGACTAAAGAACAATGAGCAGTTCTTC
J: TRBJ2-1
V: TRBV25-1
D: NA
size: NA

CDR3: CASSSRTGGIYNEQFF
DNA: TGTGCCAGCAGTTCCCGGACAGGAGGGATCTACAATGAGCAGTTCTTC
J: TRBJ2-1
V: TRBV6-6
D: NA
size: NA

CDR3: CASSQGSGAVDSPLHF
DNA: TGCGCCAGCAGCCAGGGTAGCGGGGCGGTTGACTCACCCCTCCACTTT
J: TRBJ1-6
V: TRBV4-1
D: NA
size: NA

CDR3: CAITLGDREADTQYF
DNA: TGTGCCATCACCCTCGGTGACAGGGAGGCAGATACGCAGTATTTT
J: TRBJ2-3
V: TRBV10-3
D: NA
size: few